This TCR beta chain was identified in a study of blood T cell repertoires in COVID-19. About the research overall: PBMCs, B-cell-depleted T cells, or T cells were the source of the cDNA or gDNA that made up the material.

In the original analysis: Reference gene primer amplification gave nucleated cell count estimates. Data came from immunoSEQ multiplex PCR; TCRdb stores just in-frame clones and leaves some out. V and J calls and clone size follow that table, whereas D and trimming were derived from the DNA. Here the sample spans 190,000 or so clones, about 88% being singletons. The CDR3 sequence is 19 residues long. V was pared by 4 bases and J by 0 bases, with 11 bases of the junction left unmatched. Germline lookup yields CDR1 SGHAT and CDR2 FQNNGV. The rearrangement joins TRBV11-2 to TRBJ1-6; 8 positions match TRBD1. Input material: peripheral blood. This receptor was identified in a man aged 40-50 years with active or convalescent COVID-19. CDR3 amino acids: CASSSIGQGRGSYNSPLHF. As DNA, the CDR3 is TGTGCCAGCAGCTCGATAGGACAGGGAAGAGGCTCCTATAATTCACCCCTCCACTTT.